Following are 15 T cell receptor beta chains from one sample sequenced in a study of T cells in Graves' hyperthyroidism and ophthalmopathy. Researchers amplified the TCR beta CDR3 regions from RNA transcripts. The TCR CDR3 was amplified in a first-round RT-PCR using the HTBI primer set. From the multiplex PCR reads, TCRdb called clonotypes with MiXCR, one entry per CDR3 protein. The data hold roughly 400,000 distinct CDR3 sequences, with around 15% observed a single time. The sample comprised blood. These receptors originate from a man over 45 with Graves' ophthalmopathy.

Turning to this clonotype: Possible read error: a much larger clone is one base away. The CDR3 loop reads CAGSQLTGGENLNF. The CDR3, as DNA: TGTGCCGGCAGCCAATTGACGGGGGGAGAAAACCTAAACTTC. The J gene is TRBJ2-5, the V gene TRBV3-1; 7 bases agree with TRBD2. The CDR3 has 14 amino acids. In germline, CDR1 is LGHDT, CDR2 YNNKEL (reference sequence).

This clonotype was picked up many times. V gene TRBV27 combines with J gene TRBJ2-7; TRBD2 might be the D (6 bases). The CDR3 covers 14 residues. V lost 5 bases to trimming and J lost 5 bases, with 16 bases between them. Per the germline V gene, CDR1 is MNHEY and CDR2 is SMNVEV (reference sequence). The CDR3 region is CASSRVTGDDEQYF. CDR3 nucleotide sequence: TGTGCCAGCAGTCGTGTCACGGGGGATGACGAGCAGTACTTC.

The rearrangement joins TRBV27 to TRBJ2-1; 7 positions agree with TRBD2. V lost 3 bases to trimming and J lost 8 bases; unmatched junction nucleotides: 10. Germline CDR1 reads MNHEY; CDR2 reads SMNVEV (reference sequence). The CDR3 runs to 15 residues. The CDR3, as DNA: TGTGCCAGCAGTTTGGAGCGGGATGGGGACGATGAGCAGTTCTTC. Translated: CASSLERDGDDEQFF.

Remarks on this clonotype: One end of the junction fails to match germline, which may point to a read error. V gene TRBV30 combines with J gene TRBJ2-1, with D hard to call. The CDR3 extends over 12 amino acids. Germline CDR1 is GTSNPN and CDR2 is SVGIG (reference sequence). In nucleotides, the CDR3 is TGTGCCTGGGGACCTTTGAACAATGAGCAATTCTTC. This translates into CAWGPLNNEQFF.

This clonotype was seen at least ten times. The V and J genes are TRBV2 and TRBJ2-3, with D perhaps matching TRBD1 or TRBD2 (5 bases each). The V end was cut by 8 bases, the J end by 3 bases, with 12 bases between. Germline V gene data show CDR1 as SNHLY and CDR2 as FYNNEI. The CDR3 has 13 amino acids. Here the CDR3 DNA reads TGTGCCAGCCTACGGGGCGGGACAGATACGCAGTATTTT. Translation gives CASLRGGTDTQYF.

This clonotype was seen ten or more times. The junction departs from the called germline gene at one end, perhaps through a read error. In nucleotides, the CDR3 is TGTGCCAGCAGCAAAGAACGGGTCTCGGGAAACACCATATATTTT. Protein: CASSKERVSGNTIYF. The rearrangement joins TRBV3-1 to TRBJ1-3; the D is unclear. Germline V lookup: CDR1 LGHDT, CDR2 YNNKEL (reference sequence). This CDR3 has 15 amino acids.

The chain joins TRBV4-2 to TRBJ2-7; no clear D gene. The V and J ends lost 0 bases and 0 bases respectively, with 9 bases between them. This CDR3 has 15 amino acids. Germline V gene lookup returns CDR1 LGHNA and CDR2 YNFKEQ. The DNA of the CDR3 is TGTGCCAGCAGCCAAGAAGGTTTCAGCTCCTACGAGCAGTACTTC. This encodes CASSQEGFSSYEQYF.

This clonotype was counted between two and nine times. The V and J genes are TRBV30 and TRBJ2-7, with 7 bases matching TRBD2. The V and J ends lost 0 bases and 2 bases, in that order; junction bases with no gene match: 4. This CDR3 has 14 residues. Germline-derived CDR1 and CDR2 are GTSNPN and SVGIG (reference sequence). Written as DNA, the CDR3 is TGTGCCTGGAGTGTACTAGCGACTACCTACGAGCAGTACTTC. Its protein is CAWSVLATTYEQYF.

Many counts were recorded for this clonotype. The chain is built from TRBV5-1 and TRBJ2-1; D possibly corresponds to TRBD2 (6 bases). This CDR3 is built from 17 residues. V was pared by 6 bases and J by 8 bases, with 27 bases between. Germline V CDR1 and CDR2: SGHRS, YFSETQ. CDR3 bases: TGCGCCAGCACACGGCTAGGGGCTGGGACTGTAGACGATGAGCAGTTCTTC. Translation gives CASTRLGAGTVDDEQFF.

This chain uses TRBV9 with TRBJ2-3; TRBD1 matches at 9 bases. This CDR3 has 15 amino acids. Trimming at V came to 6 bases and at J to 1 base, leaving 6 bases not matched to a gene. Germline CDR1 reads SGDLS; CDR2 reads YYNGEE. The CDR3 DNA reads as TGTGCCAGCACCCTTGGGGACAGGGGCACAGATACGCAGTATTTT. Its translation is CASTLGDRGTDTQYF.

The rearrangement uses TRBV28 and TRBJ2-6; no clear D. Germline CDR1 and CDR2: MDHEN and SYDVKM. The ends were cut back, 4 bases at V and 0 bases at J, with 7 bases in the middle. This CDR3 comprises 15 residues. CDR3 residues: CASSSTVSGANVLTF. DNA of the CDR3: TGTGCCAGCAGTTCCACCGTCTCTGGGGCCAACGTCCTGACTTTC.

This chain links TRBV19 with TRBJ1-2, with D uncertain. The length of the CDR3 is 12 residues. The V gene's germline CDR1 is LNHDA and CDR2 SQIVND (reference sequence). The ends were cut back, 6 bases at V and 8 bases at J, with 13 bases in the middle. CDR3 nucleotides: TGTGCCAGTAGGCCTCATATGAGGGGCTACACCTTC. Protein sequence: CASRPHMRGYTF. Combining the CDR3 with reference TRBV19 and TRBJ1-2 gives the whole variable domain DGGITQSPKYLFRKEGQNVTLSCEQNLNHDAMYWYRQDPGQGLRLIYYSQIVNDFQKGDIAEGYSVSREKKESFPLTVTSAQKNPTAFYLCASRPHMRGYTFGSGTRLTVV.

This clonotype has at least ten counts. The CDR3 spells CASSQVANTEAFF. The CDR3, as DNA: TGTGCCAGCAGCCAAGTTGCGAACACTGAAGCTTTCTTT. The genes are TRBV3-1 and TRBJ1-1; D not certain. Germline V gene data show CDR1 as LGHDT and CDR2 as YNNKEL (reference sequence). The CDR3 is made up of 13 amino acids. V was clipped by 1 base and J by 1 base, with 4 bases between them.

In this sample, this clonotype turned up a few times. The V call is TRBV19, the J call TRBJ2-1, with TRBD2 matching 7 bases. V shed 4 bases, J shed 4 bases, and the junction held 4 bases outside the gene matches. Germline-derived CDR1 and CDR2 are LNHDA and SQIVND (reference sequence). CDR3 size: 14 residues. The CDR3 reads CASSTGLPYNEQFF. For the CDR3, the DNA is TGTGCCAGTAGTACGGGACTACCTTACAATGAGCAGTTCTTC.

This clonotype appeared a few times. The CDR3 region has the DNA TGTGCCAGCAGCCCGATCTCCGGGACAGGGGGCGGCGGGGAGCTGTTTTTT. Protein product: CASSPISGTGGGGELFF. This chain uses TRBV7-9 with TRBJ2-2; 12 bases agree with TRBD1. The CDR3 has 17 amino acids. V dropped 5 bases and J dropped 7; count of bases not matched to a gene: 11. Germline CDR1 is SEHNR and CDR2 is FQNEAQ (reference sequence).